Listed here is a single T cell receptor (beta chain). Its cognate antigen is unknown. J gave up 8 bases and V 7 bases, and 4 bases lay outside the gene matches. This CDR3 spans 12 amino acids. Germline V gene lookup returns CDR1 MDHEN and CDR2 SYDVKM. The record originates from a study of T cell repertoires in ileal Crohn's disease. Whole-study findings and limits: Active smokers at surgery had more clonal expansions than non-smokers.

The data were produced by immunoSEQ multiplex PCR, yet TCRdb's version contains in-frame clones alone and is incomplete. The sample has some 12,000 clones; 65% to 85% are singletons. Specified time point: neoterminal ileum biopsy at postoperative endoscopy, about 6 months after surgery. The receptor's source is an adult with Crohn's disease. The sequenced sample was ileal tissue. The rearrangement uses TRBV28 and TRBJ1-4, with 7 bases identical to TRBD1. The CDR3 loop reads CASTSGGEKLFF. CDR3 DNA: TGTGCCAGCACTTCAGGGGGGGAAAAACTGTTTTTT. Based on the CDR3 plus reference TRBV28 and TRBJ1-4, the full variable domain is DVKVTQSSRYLVKRTGEKVFLECVQDMDHENMFWYRQDPGLGLRLIYFSYDVKMKEKGDIPEGYSVSREKKERFSLILESASTNQTSMYLCASTSGGEKLFFGSGTQLSVL.